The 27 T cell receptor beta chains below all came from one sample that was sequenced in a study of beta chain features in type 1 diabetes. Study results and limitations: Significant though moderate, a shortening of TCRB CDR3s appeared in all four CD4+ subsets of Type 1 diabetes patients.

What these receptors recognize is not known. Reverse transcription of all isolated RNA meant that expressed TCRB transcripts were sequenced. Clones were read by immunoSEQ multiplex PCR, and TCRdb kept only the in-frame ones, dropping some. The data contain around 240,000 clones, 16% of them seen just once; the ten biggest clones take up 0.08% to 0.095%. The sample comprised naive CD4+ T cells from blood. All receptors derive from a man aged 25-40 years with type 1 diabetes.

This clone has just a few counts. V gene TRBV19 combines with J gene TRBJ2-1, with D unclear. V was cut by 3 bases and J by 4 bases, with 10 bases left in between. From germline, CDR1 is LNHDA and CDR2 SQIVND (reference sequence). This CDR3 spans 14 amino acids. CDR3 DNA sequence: TGTGCCAGTAGTATGTCCGGCTGGTACAATGAGCAGTTCTTC. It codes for CASSMSGWYNEQFF. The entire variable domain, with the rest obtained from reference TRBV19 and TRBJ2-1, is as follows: DGGITQSPKYLFRKEGQNVTLSCEQNLNHDAMYWYRQDPGQGLRLIYYSQIVNDFQKGDIAEGYSVSREKKESFPLTVTSAQKNPTAFYLCASSMSGWYNEQFFGPGTRLTVL.

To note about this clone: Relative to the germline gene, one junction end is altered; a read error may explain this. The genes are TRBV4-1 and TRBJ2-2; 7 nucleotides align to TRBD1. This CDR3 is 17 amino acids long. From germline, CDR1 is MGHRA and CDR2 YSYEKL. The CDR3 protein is CASSQGDGTAHSGQLFF. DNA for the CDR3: TGCGCCAGCAGCCAAGGGGATGGGACAGCCCATTCCGGGCAGCTGTTTTTT.

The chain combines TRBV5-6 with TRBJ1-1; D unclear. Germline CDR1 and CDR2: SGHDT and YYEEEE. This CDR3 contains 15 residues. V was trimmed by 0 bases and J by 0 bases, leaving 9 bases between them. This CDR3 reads CASSLAAQMNTEAFF. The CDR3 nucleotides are TGTGCCAGCAGCTTGGCGGCACAGATGAACACTGAAGCTTTCTTT.

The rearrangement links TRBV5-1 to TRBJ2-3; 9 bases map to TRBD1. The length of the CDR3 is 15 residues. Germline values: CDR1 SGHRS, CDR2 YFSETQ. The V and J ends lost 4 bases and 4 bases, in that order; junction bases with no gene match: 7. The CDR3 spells CASSQGTGPADTQYF. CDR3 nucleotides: TGCGCCAGCAGCCAAGGGACAGGGCCGGCAGATACGCAGTATTTT.

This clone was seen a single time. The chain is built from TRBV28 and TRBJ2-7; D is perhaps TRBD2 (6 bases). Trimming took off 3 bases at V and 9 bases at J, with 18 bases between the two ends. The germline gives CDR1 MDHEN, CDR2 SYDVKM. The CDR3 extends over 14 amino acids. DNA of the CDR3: TGTGCCAGCAGTTTTGCGGGGTTACGCGTGGGGCAGTACTTC. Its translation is CASSFAGLRVGQYF.

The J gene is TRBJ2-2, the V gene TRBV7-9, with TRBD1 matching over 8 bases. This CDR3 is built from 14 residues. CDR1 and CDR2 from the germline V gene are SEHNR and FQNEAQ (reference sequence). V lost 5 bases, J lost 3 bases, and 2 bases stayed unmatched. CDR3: CASSLTGDTGELFF. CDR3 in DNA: TGTGCCAGCAGCCTGACAGGGGACACCGGGGAGCTGTTTTTT.

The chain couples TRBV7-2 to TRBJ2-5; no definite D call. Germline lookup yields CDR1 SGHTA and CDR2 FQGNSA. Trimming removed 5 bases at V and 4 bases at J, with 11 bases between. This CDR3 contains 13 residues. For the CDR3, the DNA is TGTGCCAGCAGCCGTGGGATCGTAGAGACCCAGTACTTC. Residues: CASSRGIVETQYF.

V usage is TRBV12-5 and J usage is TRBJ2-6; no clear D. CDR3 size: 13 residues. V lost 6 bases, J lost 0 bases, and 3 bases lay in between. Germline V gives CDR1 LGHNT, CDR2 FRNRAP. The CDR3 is CASGRSGANVLTF. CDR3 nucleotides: TGTGCTAGTGGGCGCTCTGGGGCCAACGTCCTGACTTTC.

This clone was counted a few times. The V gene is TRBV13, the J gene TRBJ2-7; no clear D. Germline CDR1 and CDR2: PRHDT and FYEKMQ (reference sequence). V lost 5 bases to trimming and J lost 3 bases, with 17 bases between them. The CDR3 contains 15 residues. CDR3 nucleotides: TGTGCCAGCAGCCAGAAGAGCCTTTACTACTACGAGCAGTACTTC. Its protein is CASSQKSLYYYEQYF.

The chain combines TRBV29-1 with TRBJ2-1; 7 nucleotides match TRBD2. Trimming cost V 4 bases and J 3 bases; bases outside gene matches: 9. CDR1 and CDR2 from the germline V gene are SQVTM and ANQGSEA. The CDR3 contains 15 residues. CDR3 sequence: CSVVSASGLYNEQFF. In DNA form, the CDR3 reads TGCAGCGTTGTAAGTGCTAGCGGCCTCTACAATGAGCAGTTCTTC.

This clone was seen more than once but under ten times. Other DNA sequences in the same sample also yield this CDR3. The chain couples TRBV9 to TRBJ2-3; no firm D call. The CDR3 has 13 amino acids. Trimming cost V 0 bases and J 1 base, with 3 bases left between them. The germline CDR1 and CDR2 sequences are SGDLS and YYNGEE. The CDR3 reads CASSVERTDTQYF. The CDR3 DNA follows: TGTGCCAGCAGCGTAGAACGCACAGATACGCAGTATTTT.

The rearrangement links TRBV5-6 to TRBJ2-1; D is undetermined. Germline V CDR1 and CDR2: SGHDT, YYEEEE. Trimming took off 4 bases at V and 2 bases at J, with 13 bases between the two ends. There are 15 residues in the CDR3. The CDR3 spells CASSKVQVPYNEQFF. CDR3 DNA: TGTGCCAGCAGCAAGGTACAAGTCCCCTACAATGAGCAGTTCTTC.

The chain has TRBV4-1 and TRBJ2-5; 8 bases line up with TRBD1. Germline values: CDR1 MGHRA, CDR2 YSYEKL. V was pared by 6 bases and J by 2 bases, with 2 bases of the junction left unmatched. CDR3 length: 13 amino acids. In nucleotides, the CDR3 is TGCGCCAGCAGTCGACAGGGGCAAGAGACCCAGTACTTC. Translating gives CASSRQGQETQYF.

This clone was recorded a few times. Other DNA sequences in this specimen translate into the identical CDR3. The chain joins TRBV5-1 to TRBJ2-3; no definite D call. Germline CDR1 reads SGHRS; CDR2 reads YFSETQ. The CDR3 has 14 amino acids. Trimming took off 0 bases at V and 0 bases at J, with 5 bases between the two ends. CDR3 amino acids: CASSLEDSTDTQYF. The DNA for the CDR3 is TGCGCCAGCAGCTTGGAAGACAGCACAGATACGCAGTATTTT.

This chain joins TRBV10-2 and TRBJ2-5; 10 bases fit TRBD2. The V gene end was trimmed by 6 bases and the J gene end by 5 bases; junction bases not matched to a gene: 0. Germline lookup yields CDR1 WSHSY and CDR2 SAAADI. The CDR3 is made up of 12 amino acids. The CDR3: CASRTSGETQYF. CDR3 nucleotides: TGCGCCAGCAGGACTAGCGGGGAGACCCAGTACTTC.

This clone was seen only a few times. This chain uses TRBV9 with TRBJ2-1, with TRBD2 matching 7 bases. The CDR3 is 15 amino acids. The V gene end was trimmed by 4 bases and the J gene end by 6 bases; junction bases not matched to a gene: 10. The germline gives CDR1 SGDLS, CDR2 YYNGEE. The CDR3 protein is CASSTSSGLGNEQFF. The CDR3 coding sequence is TGTGCCAGCAGCACCTCTAGCGGACTAGGCAATGAGCAGTTCTTC.

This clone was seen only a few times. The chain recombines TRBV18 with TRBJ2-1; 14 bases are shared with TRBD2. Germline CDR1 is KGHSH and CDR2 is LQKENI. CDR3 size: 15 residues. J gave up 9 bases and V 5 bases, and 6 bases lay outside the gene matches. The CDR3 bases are TGTGCCAGCTCAGAGGGACTAGCGGGAGCCGGTGAGCAGTTCTTC. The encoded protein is CASSEGLAGAGEQFF.

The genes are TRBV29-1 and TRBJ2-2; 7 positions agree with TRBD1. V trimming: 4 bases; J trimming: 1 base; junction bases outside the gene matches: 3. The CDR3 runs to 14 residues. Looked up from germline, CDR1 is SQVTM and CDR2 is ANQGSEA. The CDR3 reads CSVARTGNTGELFF. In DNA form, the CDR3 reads TGCAGCGTTGCCCGGACAGGGAACACCGGGGAGCTGTTTTTT.

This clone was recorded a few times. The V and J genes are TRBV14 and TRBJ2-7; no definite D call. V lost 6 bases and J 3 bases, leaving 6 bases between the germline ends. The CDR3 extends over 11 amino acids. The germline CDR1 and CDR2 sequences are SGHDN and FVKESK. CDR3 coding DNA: TGTGCCAGCAGTCTCAGCTACGAGCAGTACTTC. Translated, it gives CASSLSYEQYF.

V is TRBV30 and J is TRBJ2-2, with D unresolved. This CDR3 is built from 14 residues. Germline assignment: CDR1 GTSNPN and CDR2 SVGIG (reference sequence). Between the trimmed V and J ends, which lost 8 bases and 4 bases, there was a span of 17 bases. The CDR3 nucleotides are TGTGCCCGCCAACACAAGGTGGCCACCGGGGAGCTGTTTTTT. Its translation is CARQHKVATGELFF.

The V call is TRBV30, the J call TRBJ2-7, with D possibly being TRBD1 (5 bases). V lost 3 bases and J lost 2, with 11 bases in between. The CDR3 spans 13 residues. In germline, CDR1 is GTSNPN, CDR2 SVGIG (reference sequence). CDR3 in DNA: TGTGCCTGGAGCAAAGGGGCACCCTACGAGCAGTACTTC. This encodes CAWSKGAPYEQYF.

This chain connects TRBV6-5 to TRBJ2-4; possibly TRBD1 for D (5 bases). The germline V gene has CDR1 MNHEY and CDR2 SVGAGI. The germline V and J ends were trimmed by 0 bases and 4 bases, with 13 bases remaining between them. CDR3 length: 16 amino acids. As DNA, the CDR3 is TGTGCCAGCAGTTACTCCGGCGGACAAGGGAAAAACATTCAGTACTTC. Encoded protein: CASSYSGGQGKNIQYF.

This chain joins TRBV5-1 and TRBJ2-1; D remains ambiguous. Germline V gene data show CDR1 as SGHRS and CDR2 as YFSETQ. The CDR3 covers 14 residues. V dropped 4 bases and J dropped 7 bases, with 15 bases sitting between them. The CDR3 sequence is CASSPNSNLNEQFF. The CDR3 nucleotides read TGCGCCAGCAGCCCTAACTCGAACTTAAATGAGCAGTTCTTC. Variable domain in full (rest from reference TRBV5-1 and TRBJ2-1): KAGVTQTPRYLIKTRGQQVTLSCSPISGHRSVSWYQQTPGQGLQFLFEYFSETQRNKGNFPGRFSGRQFSNSRSEMNVSTLELGDSALYLCASSPNSNLNEQFFGPGTRLTVL.

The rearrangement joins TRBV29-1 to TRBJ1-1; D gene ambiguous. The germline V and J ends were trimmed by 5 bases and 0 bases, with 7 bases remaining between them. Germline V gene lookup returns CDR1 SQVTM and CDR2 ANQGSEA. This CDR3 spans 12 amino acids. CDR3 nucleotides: TGCAGCGTTTTCGATTTGAACACTGAAGCTTTCTTT. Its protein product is CSVFDLNTEAFF.

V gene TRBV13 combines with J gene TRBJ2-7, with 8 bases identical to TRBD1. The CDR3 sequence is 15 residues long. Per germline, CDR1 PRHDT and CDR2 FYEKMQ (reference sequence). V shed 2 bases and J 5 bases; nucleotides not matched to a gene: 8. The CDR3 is CASSLLTGGRHEQYF. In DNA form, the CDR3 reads TGTGCCAGCAGCTTACTTACAGGGGGACGACACGAGCAGTACTTC.

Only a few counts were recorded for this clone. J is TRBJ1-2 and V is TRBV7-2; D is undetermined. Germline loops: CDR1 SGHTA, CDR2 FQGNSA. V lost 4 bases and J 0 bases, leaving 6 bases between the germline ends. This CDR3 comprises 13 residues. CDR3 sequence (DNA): TGTGCCAGCAGCTCCGCGGCTAACTATGGCTACACCTTC. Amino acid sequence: CASSSAANYGYTF.

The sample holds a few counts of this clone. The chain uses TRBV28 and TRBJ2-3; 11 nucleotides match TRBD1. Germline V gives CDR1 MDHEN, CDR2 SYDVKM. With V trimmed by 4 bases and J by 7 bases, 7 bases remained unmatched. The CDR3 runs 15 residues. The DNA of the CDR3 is TGTGCCAGCAGTTCCTGGACAGGGGGCGTATATACGCAGTATTTT. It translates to CASSSWTGGVYTQYF.